The sequence of this T cell receptor beta chain was determined in a study of cytomegalovirus exposure and HLA in healthy donors. Between the trimmed V and J ends, which lost 2 bases and 5 bases, there was a span of 10 bases. Germline V CDR1 and CDR2: MNHNY, SVGAGI (reference sequence). The CDR3 has 14 residues. The PCR was carried out with 60 Vbeta primers and 13 Jbeta primers. Data came from immunoSEQ multiplex PCR; TCRdb stores just in-frame clones and leaves some out. The sample lists 160,000 or so clones, approximately 80% occurring once. The TCR was taken from a woman aged 18-29 years in good health and CMV-seronegative. Sequenced sample: PBMCs. The chain recombines TRBV6-6 with TRBJ1-5; D is possibly TRBD1 (5 bases). The CDR3 loop reads CASSYTGADQPQHF. The CDR3 DNA sequence: TGTGCCAGCAGTTACACTGGGGCTGATCAGCCCCAGCATTTT.